This TCR beta chain was sequenced for a study of spatial heterogeneity in lung cancer. Study observations and caveats: Expanded tumor TCRs that were ubiquitous appeared in blood more at resection than follow-up.

This clonotype was detected a few times. Its target is unknown. The time point: sample taken at primary tumor resection. No cell sorting; template was whole RNA from tumor, lung tissue or PBMC. TCRdb fed the 5' RACE reads into MiXCR, producing one record per CDR3 protein. The data contain tens of thousands of distinct CDR3 sequences, around 12% of them singletons. J lost 4 bases, V lost 4 bases, and 6 bases had no gene match. CDR3 length: 15 residues. CDR1 and CDR2 (germline): SGHRS, YFSETQ. The sequencing here drew on PBMCs, taken at surgery. This clonotype was obtained from a male donor with early-stage non-small cell lung cancer. The chain couples TRBV5-1 to TRBJ2-3, with 10 bases aligning to TRBD1. CDR3: CASSTSGTGADTQYF. CDR3 in DNA: TGCGCCAGCAGCACAAGCGGGACAGGGGCAGATACGCAGTATTTT. Together with reference TRBV5-1 and TRBJ2-3, the CDR3 gives the full variable domain: KAGVTQTPRYLIKTRGQQVTLSCSPISGHRSVSWYQQTPGQGLQFLFEYFSETQRNKGNFPGRFSGRQFSNSRSEMNVSTLELGDSALYLCASSTSGTGADTQYFGPGTRLTVL.